Detailed here is one T cell receptor (beta chain). Its antigen remains unidentified. Germline-derived CDR1 and CDR2 are SGHDT and YYEEEE. This CDR3 has 16 amino acids. The ends lost 3 bases at V and 6 bases at J; junction bases unmatched: 10. The sample belongs to a study of cytomegalovirus exposure and HLA in healthy donors. Points from the study as a whole: The productive fraction for most TCR beta V segments was about 90% or about 30% in an earlier analysis.

Researchers ran the PCR with 60 Vbeta and 13 Jbeta primers. Libraries were prepared by immunoSEQ multiplex PCR; TCRdb keeps only in-frame clonotypes and omits some of them. Among about 110,000 clones listed, around 88% were seen once. The sample comprised PBMCs. The chain carries TRBV5-6 and TRBJ1-5, with 9 nucleotides matching TRBD1. The sequence was collected from a man aged 35-49 years in good health and CMV-seronegative. The CDR3: CASSWGSGTGSQPQHF. For the CDR3, the DNA is TGTGCCAGCAGCTGGGGTTCCGGGACAGGGAGTCAGCCCCAGCATTTT.